The 32 T cell receptor beta chains given below trace back to one sample, sequenced in a study of post-analysis software for immune sequencing data. These TCRs' antigens remain unknown. Study-wide results and limits: Patients showed TRBV5-6, TRBV5-1 and TRBV20-1 among a few TRBV segments more frequent than in controls.

Unique molecular identifiers were carried by the TCR beta cDNA libraries. TCRdb called the PCR reads again in MiXCR, with one record for every CDR3 protein. The sample shows 600,000 to 750,000 distinct CDR3 sequences, roughly three fifths of them seen only once. Specimen: blood. Source of these receptors: a girl aged 2-10 years with multiple sclerosis.

The chain combines TRBV25-1 with TRBJ2-5; the D gene is possibly TRBD2 (6 bases). Germline V gene data show CDR1 as MGHDK and CDR2 as SYGVNS. The CDR3 is made up of 14 amino acids. V was shortened by 4 bases and J by 3 bases, with 12 bases between the two germline ends. The CDR3 region has the DNA TGTGCCAGCAGTGGCGGGGCCATCAAAGAGACCCAGTACTTC. It specifies CASSGGAIKETQYF. Using reference TRBV25-1 and TRBJ2-5 for the parts outside the CDR3, the full variable domain is EADIYQTPRYLVIGTGKKITLECSQTMGHDKMYWYQQDPGMELHLIHYSYGVNSTEKGDLSSESTVSRIRTEHFPLTLESARPSHTSQYLCASSGGAIKETQYFGPGTRLLVL.

This clonotype has just a few counts. The V call is TRBV2, the J call TRBJ2-3; possibly TRBD1 or TRBD2 for D (7 bases each). CDR1 is SNHLY and CDR2 is FYNNEI in the germline V gene. Trimming took off 3 bases at V and 6 bases at J, with 13 bases between the two ends. The CDR3 is 14 residues long. The CDR3 coding sequence is TGTGCCAGCAGTGAGCCTCAGGGGGGGGATACGCAGTATTTT. This translates into CASSEPQGGDTQYF.

The chain joins TRBV7-3 to TRBJ2-1; 7 bases line up with TRBD1. This CDR3 contains 14 residues. From germline, CDR1 is SGHTA and CDR2 FQGTGA. V was clipped by 4 bases and J by 5 bases; unmatched bases: 5. This CDR3 reads CASSSGQRNNEQFF. CDR3 coding DNA: TGTGCCAGCAGCTCGGGACAGAGGAACAATGAGCAGTTCTTC.

This clonotype turned up a few times. The chain joins TRBV7-9 to TRBJ2-5, with 9 bases that match TRBD2. With 2 bases clipped from V and 7 bases from J, the junction kept 14 bases outside the gene matches. This CDR3 is built from 17 residues. The germline CDR1 and CDR2 sequences are SEHNR and FQNEAQ (reference sequence). CDR3 nucleotides: TGTGCCAGCAGCTTATCGTCTGTTAGCGGGGGCACCGGGACCCAGTACTTC. The encoded protein is CASSLSSVSGGTGTQYF.

CDR3 sequence: CSASWGLNEQFF. CDR3 bases: TGCAGTGCTAGCTGGGGGCTCAATGAGCAGTTCTTC. The rearrangement links TRBV20-1 to TRBJ2-1, with a tentative D call TRBD1 (6 bases). The length of the CDR3 is 12 residues. Trimming shortened V by 3 bases and J by 6 bases, and 9 bases separated the two germline ends. Germline assignment: CDR1 DFQATT and CDR2 SNEGSKA (reference sequence).

This clonotype was seen only a few times. The gene calls are TRBV11-2 and TRBJ2-5, with 12 bases identical to TRBD1. The J call may be mistaken, given a closer DNA end match to TRBJ2-7. Germline V gives CDR1 SGHAT, CDR2 FQNNGV. The CDR3 has 16 residues. CDR3 sequence reads: CASSIAGTGGKNEQYF. CDR3 bases: TGTGCCAGCAGCATCGCCGGGACAGGGGGCAAAAACGAGCAGTACTTC.

This clonotype was counted only a few times. J is TRBJ2-5 and V is TRBV20-1, with 7 positions matching TRBD2. CDR3 length: 13 amino acids. J gave up 1 base and V 5 bases, and 4 bases lay outside the gene matches. CDR1 and CDR2 from the germline V gene are DFQATT and SNEGSKA (reference sequence). CDR3 sequence: CSAEERGQETQYF. The CDR3 DNA reads as TGCAGTGCTGAGGAGCGGGGCCAAGAGACCCAGTACTTC.

The rearrangement joins TRBV2 to TRBJ1-1, with D tentatively TRBD1 (6 bases). Germline loops: CDR1 SNHLY, CDR2 FYNNEI. The CDR3 is 13 residues long. V was shortened by 8 bases and J by 6 bases, with 16 bases between the two germline ends. CDR3 residues: CASLWTEPPEAFF. The CDR3 nucleotides read TGTGCCAGCCTATGGACAGAACCCCCTGAAGCTTTCTTT. Based on the CDR3 plus reference TRBV2 and TRBJ1-1, the full variable domain is EPEVTQTPSHQVTQMGQEVILRCVPISNHLYFYWYRQILGQKVEFLVSFYNNEISEKSEIFDDQFSVERPDGSNFTLKIRSTKLEDSAMYFCASLWTEPPEAFFGQGTRLTVV.

The V call is TRBV11-2, the J call TRBJ1-4, with D possibly matching TRBD1 (5 bases). Between the trimmed V and J ends, which lost 4 bases and 7 bases, there was a span of 16 bases. The CDR3 has 15 residues. CDR1 and CDR2 from the germline V gene are SGHAT and FQNNGV. As DNA, the CDR3 is TGTGCCAGCAGCTCCCGGTGGGGGGATCCTGAAAAACTGTTTTTT. Amino acids: CASSSRWGDPEKLFF.

The V gene is TRBV10-3, the J gene TRBJ2-3; the D gene could be TRBD1 or TRBD2 (5 bases each). V lost 8 bases and J 2 bases, leaving 17 bases between the germline ends. The CDR3 is 15 residues long. Germline V gives CDR1 ENHRY, CDR2 SYGVKD. The DNA of the CDR3 is TGTGCCATCGGTGGAGGACAACCCATCACAGATACGCAGTATTTT. Protein product: CAIGGGQPITDTQYF.

This clonotype was detected only a few times. This sequence joins TRBV12-3 or TRBV12-4 and TRBJ1-2; D unresolved. The CDR3 covers 13 residues. Trimming took off 6 bases at V and 4 bases at J, with 12 bases between the two ends. The CDR3 DNA reads as TGTGCCAGCAGCCCTGGACGGACCTATGGCTACACCTTC. Translation: CASSPGRTYGYTF.

This clonotype was seen at least ten times. The chain recombines TRBV5-1 with TRBJ2-1; 11 bases agree with TRBD2. Germline loops: CDR1 SGHRS, CDR2 YFSETQ. Unmatched junction bases numbered 3, after V lost 4 bases and J lost 3 bases. The CDR3 runs to 15 residues. The CDR3 coding sequence is TGCGCCAGCAGCCCGACTAGCGGGGTCTACAATGAGCAGTTCTTC. Its translation: CASSPTSGVYNEQFF.

J is TRBJ2-7 and V is TRBV20-1, with TRBD2 as a possible D gene (6 bases). Deletions cut 1 base from V and 7 bases from J, with 14 bases between. The CDR3 loop spans 13 amino acids. Germline assignment: CDR1 DFQATT and CDR2 SNEGSKA (reference sequence). DNA of the CDR3: TGCAGTGCTAGAGTGCTGGCAGGGAGGGAGCAGTACTTC. Its translation is CSARVLAGREQYF.

The chain employs TRBV12-3 or TRBV12-4 and TRBJ2-5; possible D gene TRBD2, 5 bases. The CDR3 sequence is 12 residues long. V lost 10 bases and J lost 4, with 13 bases in between. DNA for the CDR3: TGTGCCACCGGGTCGGCGGGAGAGACCCAGTACTTC. Protein: CATGSAGETQYF.

The rearrangement uses TRBV29-1 and TRBJ2-7; a weak D match, TRBD1 (6 bases). Germline assignment: CDR1 SQVTM and CDR2 ANQGSEA. The ends were cut back, 4 bases at V and 2 bases at J, with 9 bases in the middle. The CDR3 spans 12 residues. In DNA, the CDR3 is TGCAGCGTTGCCACAGGGCCCTACGAGCAGTACTTC. Translated: CSVATGPYEQYF.

This clonotype occurred a few times. The V gene is TRBV30, the J gene TRBJ2-3; 8 bases line up with TRBD2. In germline, CDR1 is GTSNPN, CDR2 SVGIG (reference sequence). J was trimmed by 4 bases and V by 4 bases; bases with no gene match: 4. The CDR3 runs to 13 residues. The DNA of the CDR3 is TGTGCCTGGAATAGCGGGGACGCAGATACGCAGTATTTT. It yields the protein CAWNSGDADTQYF.

Concerning this clonotype itself: No conserved phenylalanine or tryptophan ends this CDR3, so it is likely a read error. The CDR3 DNA reads TGTGCCAGCAGTGACAGTTATAGCAATCAGCCCCAGCATTTG. This translates into CASSDSYSNQPQHL. The chain couples TRBV6-4 to TRBJ1-5; D is unresolved. The CDR3 runs to 14 residues. Between the trimmed V and J ends, which lost 2 bases and 0 bases, there was a span of 5 bases. The germline V gene encodes CDR1 MRHNA and CDR2 SNTAGT.

The CDR3 reads CASRLGLAGPYNEQFF. The CDR3 coding sequence is TGTGCCAGCAGACTTGGACTAGCGGGCCCTTACAATGAGCAGTTCTTC. J is TRBJ2-1 and V is TRBV12-3 or TRBV12-4; 11 nucleotides match TRBD2. V was pared by 6 bases and J by 4 bases, with 8 bases of the junction left unmatched. The CDR3 length is 16 residues.

The chain combines TRBV5-1 with TRBJ2-7; no reliable D call. The V gene's germline CDR1 is SGHRS and CDR2 YFSETQ. The CDR3 runs 13 residues. V was shortened by 0 bases and J by 5 bases, with 9 bases between the two germline ends. The CDR3, as DNA: TGCGCCAGCAGCTTGGCAGCGAACCACGAGCAGTACTTC. This encodes CASSLAANHEQYF.

The rearrangement joins TRBV7-9 to TRBJ2-5, with a tentative D call TRBD1 (6 bases). Germline CDR1 and CDR2: SEHNR and FQNEAQ (reference sequence). The CDR3 is made up of 14 amino acids. V gave up 2 bases and J gave up 3 bases, with 10 bases separating them. DNA of the CDR3: TGTGCCAGCAGCTTACTGGACAGTGAAGAGACCCAGTACTTC. This sequence encodes CASSLLDSEETQYF.

This clonotype was seen a few times. The chain recombines TRBV7-9 with TRBJ2-3; 8 nucleotides align to TRBD1. CDR1 is SEHNR, CDR2 FQNEAQ, per germline (reference sequence). The CDR3 covers 17 residues. With 4 bases clipped from V and 4 bases from J, the junction kept 13 bases outside the gene matches. DNA of the CDR3: TGTGCCAGCAGCTGGACCCCGGGACAGGTTCACCCAGATACGCAGTATTTT. Its protein is CASSWTPGQVHPDTQYF.

Only a few counts were recorded for this clonotype. V gene TRBV29-1 combines with J gene TRBJ1-2; TRBD1 is a possible D gene (6 bases). CDR1 and CDR2 from the germline V gene are SQVTM and ANQGSEA. With 0 bases removed from V and 4 bases from J, the gap between germline ends came to 15 bases. This CDR3 is built from 15 residues. CDR3 sequence reads: CSVEEKGGKIYGYTF. CDR3 sequence (DNA): TGCAGCGTTGAAGAAAAAGGGGGGAAGATCTATGGCTACACCTTC.

The chain links TRBV5-5 to TRBJ2-1, with unresolved D. The CDR3 totals 12 residues. Deletions cut 4 bases from V and 7 bases from J, with 9 bases between. From germline, CDR1 is SGHKS and CDR2 YYEKEE (reference sequence). CDR3 amino acids: CASSHGRNEQFF. The CDR3 DNA reads as TGTGCCAGCAGCCACGGAAGAAATGAGCAGTTCTTC.

Only one count was recorded for this clonotype. DNA of the CDR3: TGTGCCAGCAGCCTAGGGCACCCACGGGCAGATACGCAGTATTTT. Encoded protein: CASSLGHPRADTQYF. The J gene is TRBJ2-3, the V gene TRBV6-6, with D hard to call. The CDR3 extends over 15 amino acids. The germline CDR1 and CDR2 sequences are MNHNY and SVGAGI (reference sequence). The V and J ends lost 6 bases and 4 bases respectively, with 17 bases between them.

The chain is built from TRBV5-1 and TRBJ1-1; D is perhaps TRBD1 (5 bases). From germline, CDR1 is SGHRS and CDR2 YFSETQ. The CDR3 length is 15 residues. Between the trimmed V and J ends, which lost 1 base and 1 base, there was a span of 11 bases. CDR3 in amino acids: CASSLYRGGNTEAFF. The CDR3 DNA reads TGCGCCAGCAGCTTGTATCGGGGCGGGAACACTGAAGCTTTCTTT.

The chain's CDR3 is CSTGGGREQFF. The CDR3 bases are TGCAGCACAGGGGGAGGGCGTGAGCAGTTCTTC. J is TRBJ2-1 and V is TRBV29-1, with D tentatively TRBD1 (8 bases). CDR3 length equals 11 residues. V was trimmed by 8 bases and J by 9 bases, leaving 14 bases between them. Germline CDR1 SQVTM, CDR2 ANQGSEA.

This clonotype showed up just a few times. The chain is built from TRBV2 and TRBJ2-3, with 12 positions matching TRBD1. Trimming cost V 10 bases and J 1 base; bases outside gene matches: 6. The germline V gene encodes CDR1 SNHLY and CDR2 FYNNEI. This CDR3 region has 15 residues. The CDR3, as DNA: TGTGCCACCTTCCGGGACAGGGGGCGCACAGATACGCAGTATTTT. This encodes CATFRDRGRTDTQYF.

This clonotype was counted between two and nine times. This chain uses TRBV27 with TRBJ2-1, with 10 nucleotides matching TRBD2. Germline CDR1 is MNHEY and CDR2 is SMNVEV (reference sequence). The V gene end was trimmed by 1 base and the J gene end by 9 bases; junction bases not matched to a gene: 12. CDR3 length equals 17 residues. The CDR3 region is CASSLFPASGSGGEQFF. In nucleotides, the CDR3 is TGTGCCAGCAGTTTATTCCCGGCTAGCGGGAGTGGGGGTGAGCAGTTCTTC.

The chain uses TRBV2 and TRBJ1-1; D is possibly TRBD1 (5 bases). Germline assignment: CDR1 SNHLY and CDR2 FYNNEI. CDR3 length: 16 amino acids. V gave up 8 bases and J gave up 1 base, with 20 bases separating them. This CDR3 reads CASHLQDSPGNTEAFF. The CDR3 DNA is TGTGCCAGCCACTTACAAGACAGTCCTGGGAACACTGAAGCTTTCTTT.

The chain couples TRBV6-6 to TRBJ1-1; D unresolved. The CDR3 covers 13 residues. Trimming pared 7 bases from V and 5 bases from J, leaving 14 bases between. Germline lookup yields CDR1 MNHNY and CDR2 SVGAGI (reference sequence). The chain's CDR3 is CASNLGGRTEAFF. CDR3 nucleotides: TGTGCCAGCAACCTTGGCGGGCGGACTGAAGCTTTCTTT.

J is TRBJ2-7 and V is TRBV4-2; TRBD2 matches 7 bases. V shed 1 base, J shed 6 bases, and the junction held 6 bases outside the gene matches. This CDR3 is built from 14 residues. Germline CDR1 reads LGHNA; CDR2 reads YNFKEQ. The DNA of the CDR3 is TGTGCCAGCAGCCAAGTTGGCGGGGGAAGCGAGCAGTACTTC. Protein: CASSQVGGGSEQYF.

The V and J genes are TRBV12-3 or TRBV12-4 and TRBJ1-1; D is undetermined. The CDR3 is 14 amino acids. V was shortened by 6 bases and J by 6 bases, with 17 bases between the two germline ends. This chain's CDR3 is CASSPSQGSSEAFF. The CDR3, as DNA: TGTGCCAGCAGCCCTAGTCAAGGAAGTTCTGAAGCTTTCTTT.